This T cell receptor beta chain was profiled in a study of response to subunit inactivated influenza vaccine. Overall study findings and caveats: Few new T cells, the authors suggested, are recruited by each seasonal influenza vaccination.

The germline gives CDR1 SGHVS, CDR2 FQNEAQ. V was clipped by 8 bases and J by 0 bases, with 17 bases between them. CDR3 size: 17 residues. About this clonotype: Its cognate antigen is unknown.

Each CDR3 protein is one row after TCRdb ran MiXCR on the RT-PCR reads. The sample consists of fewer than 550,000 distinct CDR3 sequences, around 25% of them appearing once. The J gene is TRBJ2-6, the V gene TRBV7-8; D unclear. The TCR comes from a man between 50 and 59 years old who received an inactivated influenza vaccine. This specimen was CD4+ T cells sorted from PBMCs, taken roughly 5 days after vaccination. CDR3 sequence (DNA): TGTGCCAGCGGGGTGGCTAGACGCTTCTCTGGGGCCAACGTCCTGACTTTC. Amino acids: CASGVARRFSGANVLTF.